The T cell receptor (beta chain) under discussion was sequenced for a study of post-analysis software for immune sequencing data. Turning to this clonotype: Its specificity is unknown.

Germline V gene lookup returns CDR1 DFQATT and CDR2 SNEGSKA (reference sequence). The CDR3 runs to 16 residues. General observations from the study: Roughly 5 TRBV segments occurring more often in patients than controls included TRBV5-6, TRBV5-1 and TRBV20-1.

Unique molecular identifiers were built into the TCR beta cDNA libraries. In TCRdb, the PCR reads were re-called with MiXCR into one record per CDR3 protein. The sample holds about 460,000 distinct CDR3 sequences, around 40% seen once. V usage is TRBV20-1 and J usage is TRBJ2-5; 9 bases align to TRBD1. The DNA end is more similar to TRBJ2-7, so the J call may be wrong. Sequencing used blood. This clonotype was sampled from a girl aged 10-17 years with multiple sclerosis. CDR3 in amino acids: CSARGDREPLGYEQYF. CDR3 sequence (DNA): TGCAGTGCTAGAGGGGACAGGGAGCCCCTGGGATACGAGCAGTACTTC.